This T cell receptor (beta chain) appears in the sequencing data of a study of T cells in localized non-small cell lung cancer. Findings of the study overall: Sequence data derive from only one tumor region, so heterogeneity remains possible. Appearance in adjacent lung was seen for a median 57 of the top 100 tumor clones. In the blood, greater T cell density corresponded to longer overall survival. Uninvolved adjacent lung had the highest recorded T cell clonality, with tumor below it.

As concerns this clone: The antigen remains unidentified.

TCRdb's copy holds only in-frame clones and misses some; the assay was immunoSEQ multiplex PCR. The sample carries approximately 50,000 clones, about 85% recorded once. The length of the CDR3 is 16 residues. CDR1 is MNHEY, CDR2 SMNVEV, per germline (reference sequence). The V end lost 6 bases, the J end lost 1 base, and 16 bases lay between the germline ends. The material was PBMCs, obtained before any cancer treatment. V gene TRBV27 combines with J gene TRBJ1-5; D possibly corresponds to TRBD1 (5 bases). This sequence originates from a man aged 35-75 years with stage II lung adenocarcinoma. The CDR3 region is CASRRQGIWSNQPQHF. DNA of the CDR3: TGTGCCAGCAGGCGTCAGGGTATTTGGAGCAATCAGCCCCAGCATTTT.